Each of the 28 T cell receptor beta chains below was sequenced from the same sample in a study of blood T cell repertoires in COVID-19 (dated by TCRdb to the early 2020s). Library generation was performed with the immunoSEQ multiplex PCR assay. The table comes from immuneACCESS by way of TCRdb, which keeps in-frame sequences with V and J called. Part of the clones is missing from these tables; in studies checked, under half for an unresolved V gene and the rest for unknown reasons. The sample table shows about 190,000 clones, and around 80% are seen once. The biggest ten clones account for approximately 3% of the sample. Sequenced sample: peripheral blood. The source is a woman older than 75 with active or convalescent COVID-19.

In its sample, this clone was seen once. The V call is TRBV5-1, the J call TRBJ2-7; the match to TRBD1 covers 8 bases. The CDR3 is 15 residues long. Germline V gives CDR1 SGHRS, CDR2 YFSETQ. Losses at the gene ends were 4 bases for V and 0 bases for J; bases not matched to a gene: 6. CDR3 in DNA: TGCGCCAGCAGCCCGACACAGGGGGTCTCCTACGAGCAGTACTTC. Protein product: CASSPTQGVSYEQYF.

This clone was seen a few times. The rearrangement links TRBV7-9 to TRBJ2-2, with 8 bases fitting TRBD2. V lost 3 bases and J lost 2; bases outside the gene matches: 5. This CDR3 has 16 residues. From germline, CDR1 is SEHNR and CDR2 FQNEAQ (reference sequence). In DNA form, the CDR3 reads TGTGCCAGCAGCTTTTCAGCGGGGGTAAACACCGGGGAGCTGTTTTTT. Protein product: CASSFSAGVNTGELFF.

The chain couples TRBV2 to TRBJ2-7, with TRBD1 identical over 9 bases. Unmatched junction bases numbered 19, after V lost 6 bases and J lost 7 bases. This CDR3 comprises 17 residues. From germline, CDR1 is SNHLY and CDR2 FYNNEI. CDR3 in amino acids: CASRGLQGAIVLREQYF. In nucleotides, the CDR3 is TGTGCCAGCAGGGGATTACAGGGGGCGATAGTTCTAAGAGAGCAGTACTTC.

The rearrangement links TRBV5-1 to TRBJ2-3; unclear D gene. V was shortened by 2 bases and J by 2 bases, with 12 bases between the two germline ends. This CDR3 has 15 residues. CDR1 and CDR2 (germline): SGHRS, YFSETQ. The CDR3 coding sequence is TGCGCCAGCAGCTTAGTGAGCAAATCCACAGATACGCAGTATTTT. Its translation is CASSLVSKSTDTQYF.

CDR3 nucleotide sequence: TGTGCCAGCAGAGCGGACAGGGAGGCGAACACCATATATTTT. It specifies CASRADREANTIYF. This chain uses TRBV6-5 with TRBJ1-3; 8 bases map to TRBD1. J lost 7 bases, V lost 6 bases, and 8 bases had no gene match. In germline, CDR1 is MNHEY, CDR2 SVGAGI. The CDR3 totals 14 residues.

The CDR3 DNA reads as TGTGCCACCCAGAATCGGGACAGCAACTATGGCTACACCTTC. This codes for CATQNRDSNYGYTF. The chain uses TRBV10-3 and TRBJ1-2, with 7 positions matching TRBD1. Germline V CDR1 and CDR2: ENHRY, SYGVKD. This CDR3 region has 14 residues. The V segment lost 10 bases and the J segment 2 bases; nucleotides outside the gene matches: 10.

The V call is TRBV3-1 (or the pseudogene TRBV3-2), the J call TRBJ1-4, with a possible D match to TRBD1 (6 bases). The CDR3 extends over 15 amino acids. V was shortened by 3 bases and J by 6 bases, with 14 bases between the two germline ends. Germline V gene data show CDR1 as LGHDT and CDR2 as YNNKEL (reference sequence). CDR3 region: CASSHRGRGDEKLFF. The CDR3 bases are TGTGCCAGCAGCCATAGGGGCAGGGGTGATGAAAAACTGTTTTTT.

J is TRBJ1-1 and V is TRBV5-1, with D perhaps matching TRBD1 (6 bases). V was trimmed by 2 bases and J by 5 bases, leaving 16 bases between them. CDR3 size: 15 residues. The germline V gene encodes CDR1 SGHRS and CDR2 YFSETQ. CDR3 region: CASSLTGPRGTEAFF. CDR3 sequence (DNA): TGCGCCAGCAGCTTAACAGGGCCTAGGGGAACTGAAGCTTTCTTT.

The CDR3 region has the DNA TGTGCCAGCAGTCGATTACAGAGAAGCAATCAGCCCCAGCATTTT. It encodes CASSRLQRSNQPQHF. The chain has TRBV6-6 and TRBJ1-5, with D uncertain. Trimming left V 5 bases short and J 1 base short, with 12 bases between. In germline, CDR1 is MNHNY, CDR2 SVGAGI (reference sequence). The CDR3 consists of 15 residues.

DNA of the CDR3: TGTGCCAGCAGCCAAGATAGCAGCGGCAATGAGCAGTTCTTC. Its protein product is CASSQDSSGNEQFF. V is TRBV3-1 (or the pseudogene TRBV3-2) and J is TRBJ2-1; D might be TRBD2 (5 bases). Germline assignment: CDR1 LGHDT and CDR2 YNNKEL (reference sequence). The length of the CDR3 is 14 residues. V was pared by 0 bases and J by 6 bases, with 9 bases between.

The V and J genes are TRBV5-4 and TRBJ2-3; a possible D gene is TRBD1 (6 bases). This CDR3 is built from 16 residues. Germline assignment: CDR1 SGHNT and CDR2 YYREEE (reference sequence). The V end was cut by 3 bases, the J end by 3 bases, with 17 bases between. The CDR3 sequence: CASSSPEGHSTDTQYF. The CDR3 coding sequence is TGTGCCAGCAGCTCCCCCGAGGGACATTCGACAGATACGCAGTATTTT.

The rearrangement uses TRBV18 and TRBJ1-1, with D uncertain. Trimming took 1 base from V and 0 from J, leaving 15 bases between them. Germline V gene sequence: CDR1 KGHSH, CDR2 LQKENI. The CDR3 has 17 amino acids. CDR3: CASSPLEAEFMNTEAFF. In DNA form, the CDR3 reads TGTGCCAGCTCACCACTGGAGGCGGAATTTATGAACACTGAAGCTTTCTTT.

The chain is built from TRBV3-1 (or the pseudogene TRBV3-2) and TRBJ2-7; D is undetermined. V dropped 0 bases and J dropped 5 bases, with 8 bases sitting between them. This CDR3 spans 13 amino acids. Germline V gene data show CDR1 as LGHDT and CDR2 as YNNKEL (reference sequence). The CDR3 spells CASSQDVEHEQYF. Here the CDR3 DNA reads TGTGCCAGCAGCCAAGATGTAGAGCACGAGCAGTACTTC.

V usage is TRBV29-1 and J usage is TRBJ1-1; 7 bases are a match to TRBD1. CDR1 is SQVTM, CDR2 ANQGSEA, per germline. V lost 2 bases to trimming and J lost 4 bases; unmatched junction nucleotides: 4. The CDR3 covers 13 residues. Here the CDR3 DNA reads TGCAGCGTTGAAAGGTCAGGGGGCACTGAAGCTTTCTTT. This encodes CSVERSGGTEAFF.

The rearrangement links TRBV19 to TRBJ2-1; 8 bases map to TRBD2. This CDR3 spans 15 amino acids. CDR1 is LNHDA, CDR2 SQIVND, per germline (reference sequence). V lost 0 bases and J lost 10; bases outside the gene matches: 8. CDR3 in amino acids: CASSIDPFGGGEQFF. In nucleotides, the CDR3 is TGTGCCAGTAGTATAGATCCTTTCGGCGGGGGGGAGCAGTTCTTC.

The chain recombines TRBV10-3 with TRBJ1-5; D may be TRBD1 (5 bases). The CDR3 is 13 residues long. CDR1 and CDR2 (germline): ENHRY, SYGVKD. V was pared by 3 bases and J by 5 bases, with 8 bases between. The CDR3 bases are TGTGCCATCAGTGACTCGACAGATCAGCCCCAGCATTTT. It codes for CAISDSTDQPQHF.

This clone was seen only once. The chain combines TRBV12-3 or TRBV12-4 with TRBJ1-5; D is unresolved. The CDR3 spans 13 residues. V dropped 1 base and J dropped 6 bases, with 7 bases sitting between them. This CDR3 is CASSLGSVQPQHF. DNA for the CDR3: TGTGCCAGCAGTTTAGGGTCGGTTCAGCCCCAGCATTTT.

The V and J genes are TRBV4-3 and TRBJ2-1; 8 positions agree with TRBD2. Germline-derived CDR1 and CDR2 are LGHNA and YSLEER. This CDR3 has 17 residues. V shed 1 base and J 6 bases; nucleotides not matched to a gene: 11. DNA of the CDR3: TGCGCCAGCAGCCAAGGTATGGTAGCGGGGTCTCGCAATGAGCAGTTCTTC. Its protein product is CASSQGMVAGSRNEQFF.

This chain uses TRBV11-2 with TRBJ2-5; 14 bases are a match to TRBD2. The germline V gene encodes CDR1 SGHAT and CDR2 FQNNGV. V shed 5 bases and J 5 bases; nucleotides not matched to a gene: 10. The CDR3 totals 17 residues. CDR3 nucleotides: TGTGCCAGCAGCGGGACTAGCGGGGGACCCCGATGGGAGACCCAGTACTTC. This codes for CASSGTSGGPRWETQYF.

This clone was detected only once. The rearrangement links TRBV3-1 (or the pseudogene TRBV3-2) to TRBJ2-3, with a possible D match to TRBD2 (7 bases). Trimming left V 2 bases short and J 0 bases short, with 9 bases between. Per the germline V gene, CDR1 is LGHDT and CDR2 is YNNKEL (reference sequence). The CDR3 is made up of 15 amino acids. CDR3 nucleotides: TGTGCCAGCAGCCAAAGGGGGGGAAGCACAGATACGCAGTATTTT. Residues: CASSQRGGSTDTQYF.

This clone has only a few counts. The J gene is TRBJ2-1, the V gene TRBV11-2, with 12 bases fitting TRBD2. CDR1 is SGHAT, CDR2 FQNNGV, per germline. The CDR3 covers 15 residues. The J segment lost 7 bases and the V segment lost 5 bases, leaving 6 bases of the junction unmatched. The chain's CDR3 is CASSPSGGAVNEQFF. The CDR3 nucleotides are TGTGCCAGCAGCCCTAGCGGGGGGGCGGTTAATGAGCAGTTCTTC.

The chain combines TRBV20-1 with TRBJ2-7; 7 bases map to TRBD2. V gave up 6 bases and J gave up 7 bases; unmatched junction bases: 6. Per the germline V gene, CDR1 is DFQATT and CDR2 is SNEGSKA (reference sequence). The CDR3 is 11 residues long. The CDR3 nucleotides read TGCAGTGCCACTACTAGCGATGAGCAGTACTTC. This gives the protein CSATTSDEQYF.

V and J are TRBV12-5 and TRBJ1-2, with 8 bases lining up with TRBD1. The CDR3 contains 14 residues. CDR1 is LGHNT, CDR2 FRNRAP, per germline. The junction had 4 bases not matched to a gene; V was cut back by 3 bases and J by 4 bases. CDR3: CASGFGTGSYGYTF. The CDR3 DNA reads as TGTGCTAGTGGTTTCGGGACAGGATCCTATGGCTACACCTTC.

V gene TRBV9 combines with J gene TRBJ2-3; a weak D match, TRBD2 (6 bases). This CDR3 has 14 residues. The V gene lost 0 bases and the J gene lost 5 bases, with 10 bases spanning the gap. The germline V gene encodes CDR1 SGDLS and CDR2 YYNGEE. The DNA for the CDR3 is TGTGCCAGCAGCGTAGACGGGCGGGGAGATACGCAGTATTTT. Residues: CASSVDGRGDTQYF.

This CDR3 reads CASSHGTGITREAFF. The DNA of the CDR3 is TGTGCCAGCAGCCACGGGACAGGAATAACACGTGAAGCTTTCTTT. V usage is TRBV5-8 and J usage is TRBJ1-1; TRBD1 agrees at 8 bases. The V gene's germline CDR1 is SGHTS and CDR2 YDEGEE. J was trimmed by 7 bases and V by 4 bases; bases with no gene match: 12. The CDR3 has 15 amino acids. The entire variable domain, with the rest obtained from reference TRBV5-8 and TRBJ1-1, is as follows: EAGVTQSPTHLIKTRGQQATLRCSPISGHTSVYWYQQALGLGLQFLLWYDEGEERNRGNFPPRFSGRQFPNYSSELNVNALELEDSALYLCASSHGTGITREAFFGQGTRLTVV.

The V call is TRBV5-1, the J call TRBJ2-3; 10 nucleotides match TRBD2. The CDR3 loop spans 17 amino acids. The germline CDR1 and CDR2 sequences are SGHRS and YFSETQ. With V trimmed by 0 bases and J by 6 bases, 10 bases remained unmatched. The CDR3 here is CASSLATLAGAGDTQYF. As DNA, the CDR3 is TGCGCCAGCAGCTTGGCCACCCTAGCGGGGGCAGGCGATACGCAGTATTTT.

The CDR3: CASSLLGGAGGEEKLFF. The CDR3 nucleotides are TGTGCCAGCAGTTTATTGGGCGGGGCCGGCGGTGAGGAAAAACTGTTTTTT. The V gene is TRBV28, the J gene TRBJ1-4; D might be TRBD1 (5 bases). The ends were cut back, 1 base at V and 8 bases at J, with 20 bases in the middle. Germline values: CDR1 MDHEN, CDR2 SYDVKM. CDR3 length: 17 amino acids.

This clone was picked up one time. The chain links TRBV28 to TRBJ1-1, with D uncertain. Germline CDR1 MDHEN, CDR2 SYDVKM. The CDR3 spans 16 residues. V shed 6 bases and J shed 4 bases, with 21 bases lying between them. CDR3 nucleotide sequence: TGTGCCAGCAGCCCCACGGAGGGAGCAGTGGGCACTGAAGCTTTCTTT. This gives the protein CASSPTEGAVGTEAFF.